The clone carrying this T cell receptor beta chain was counted between two and nine times. V lost 6 bases, J lost 2 bases, and 7 bases stayed unmatched. This CDR3 comprises 15 residues. From germline, CDR1 is MNHEY and CDR2 SMNVEV (reference sequence). Time point reported: newly diagnosed GD, antithyroid drugs for less than 3 months. RNA isolated from PBMCs was used to make the TCR library. CDR3 regions were amplified by Arm-PCR using iRepertoire HTBI primers to build TCR beta libraries. Via MiXCR, TCRdb re-called the multiplex PCR reads, giving one row per CDR3 protein. The sample contains about 460,000 distinct CDR3 sequences, about 14% of which appear only once. This sample was included in a study of regulatory T cells in long-lasting Graves disease. The sample was also reused in another study, on T cells in Graves' hyperthyroidism and ophthalmopathy.

The rearrangement links TRBV27 to TRBJ2-1, with 7 positions matching TRBD1. This sequence originates from a woman in her forties or fifties with Graves disease. The input for sequencing was peripheral blood mononuclear cells (PBMCs), taken at new diagnosis, from a patient treated with antithyroid drugs. In DNA form, the CDR3 reads TGTGCCAGCAGCGCCGGGACAGAGCCCTACAATGAGCAGTTCTTC. Protein: CASSAGTEPYNEQFF.